Listed below are T cell receptor beta chains from one sample, sequenced in a study of vaccination effects on CD4 cells after COVID-19. Some clones are missing from TCRdb's copy, which holds only in-frame ones; the method was immunoSEQ multiplex PCR. Seen here are 78,000 or so clones, 78% observed once, and the top ten hold 10% to 13%. No antigen is known for these receptors. Source: CD4+ T cells from PBMCs cultured with SARS-CoV-2 spike peptides, taken before COVID-19 vaccination. These receptors were obtained from a human donor who received a COVID-19 vaccine. The CDR3 runs from the conserved cysteine through the conserved F or W. A D gene is named only where the DNA matches it firmly. Clone size is given for some rows only: seen once, a few or many times, or a class if the clone is expanded.

>TRBJ2-5|.|TRBV7-2|.
TGTGCCAGCAGCTTAACGGCAGGTCTTTTACAAGAGACCCAGTACTTC
CASSLTAGLLQETQYF
>TRBJ2-3|TRBD2|TRBV3-1/TRBV3-2|.
TGTGCCAGCAGCCGTAGCGGGGGGGCCCCAGATACGCAGTATTTT
CASSRSGGAPDTQYF
>TRBJ2-2|.|TRBV7-9|.
TGTGCCAGCAGCTTTTGGGGCCAGAACACCGGGGAGCTGTTTTTT
CASSFWGQNTGELFF
>TRBJ1-1|TRBD1|TRBV5-1|.
TGCGCCAGCAGCTTGAGCGGGACAGGGAACACTGAAGCTTTCTTT
CASSLSGTGNTEAFF
>TRBJ2-5|TRBD1|TRBV2|.
TGTGCCAGCGGACAGGGGTCGTACCAAGAGACCCAGTACTTC
CASGQGSYQETQYF
>TRBJ2-1|.|TRBV7-2|.
TGTGCCAGCAGCTTAGGGCTAACAGGTTTCTCCTACAATGAGCAGTTCTTC
CASSLGLTGFSYNEQFF
>TRBJ1-4|.|TRBV7-2|.
TGTGCCAGCAGCTTAGCAGGGGCTGGTCAGGAAAAACTGTTTTTT
CASSLAGAGQEKLFF
>TRBJ1-2|.|TRBV15|.
TGTGCCACCAGCGGCCCTAACTATGGCTACACCTTC
CATSGPNYGYTF
>TRBJ2-2|TRBD2|TRBV5-1|.
TGCGCCAGCAGCTATGCTCCTACTAGCGGGGGACTCACCGGGGAGCTGTTTTTT
CASSYAPTSGGLTGELFF
>TRBJ2-3|.|TRBV27|.
TGTGCCAGCAGTTTTAACATAAATACGCAGTATTTT
CASSFNINTQYF
>TRBJ2-3|TRBD2|TRBV5-1|.
TGCGCCAGCAGACAGGCCATAGCGGGGGGATCAGATACGCAGTATTTT
CASRQAIAGGSDTQYF
>TRBJ2-2|.|TRBV19|.
TGTGCCAGTAGTACGGGCAGGGCAAACACCGGGGAGCTGTTTTTT
CASSTGRANTGELFF
>TRBJ1-5|TRBD1|TRBV18|.
TGTGCCAGCTCCGTCGGGACAGGAGGTAATCAGCCCCAGCATTTT
CASSVGTGGNQPQHF
>TRBJ1-4|.|TRBV9|.
TGTGCCAGCAGCGTAGGAGTCGAGGGACCTAATGAAAAACTGTTTTTT
CASSVGVEGPNEKLFF
>TRBJ2-6|.|TRBV2|.
TGTGCCAGCAGCCTCGACGGGGCCAACGTCCTGACTTTC
CASSLDGANVLTF
>TRBJ1-1|.|TRBV25-1|once
TGTGCCAGCAGTGTTTTGGACAGCGCGAACACTGAAGCTTTCTTT
CASSVLDSANTEAFF
>TRBJ1-2|TRBD1|TRBV2|few
TGTGCCAGCAGCAACGGCCAGGGGGCCTTTGGCTACACCTTC
CASSNGQGAFGYTF
>TRBJ1-3|.|TRBV19|.
TGTGCCAGTAGTGGCAGCTCTGGAAACACCATATATTTT
CASSGSSGNTIYF
>TRBJ1-4|.|TRBV25-1|.
TGTGCCAGCAGTGAAATAACCCTACGGGGAGAAAAACTGTTTTTT
CASSEITLRGEKLFF
>TRBJ1-2|TRBD1|TRBV2|.
TGTGCCACCGGGGGGCCAGGACAGGGGACCTATGGCTACACCTTC
CATGGPGQGTYGYTF
>TRBJ1-2|.|TRBV30|.
TGTGCCTGGAGTGTACGATTGGCTCCAGATGGCTACACCTTC
CAWSVRLAPDGYTF
>TRBJ1-5|.|TRBV6-6|few
TGTGCCAGCAGTTACTCGAAGCCAGGAGAAGGTCAGCCCCAGCATTTT
CASSYSKPGEGQPQHF
>TRBJ2-2|.|TRBV5-1|.
TGCGCCAGCAGCTTGACATGGGGCAATACCGGGGAGCTGTTTTTT
CASSLTWGNTGELFF
>TRBJ1-1|.|TRBV4-1|.
TGCGCCAGCAGCCGCCAAGACTGGGGCTCAGGCACTGAAGCTTTCTTT
CASSRQDWGSGTEAFF
>TRBJ2-1|TRBD1|TRBV5-1|.
TGCGCCAGCAGCTCGATGGGACAGGGATCCTACAATGAGCAGTTCTTC
CASSSMGQGSYNEQFF
>TRBJ1-6|.|TRBV30|.
TGTGCCTGGAGTGTCGGGAGCTCCTATAATTCACCCCTCCACTTT
CAWSVGSSYNSPLHF
>TRBJ1-1|TRBD1|TRBV4-1|.
TGCGCCAGCAGCCTTCTCCCGGGACAGGTAAACACTGAAGCTTTCTTT
CASSLLPGQVNTEAFF
>TRBJ2-5|TRBD1|TRBV24-1|.
TGTGCCACCAGTGATTCCCCAGGAGGGACAGGGCCACAAGAGACCCAGTACTTC
CATSDSPGGTGPQETQYF
>TRBJ1-6|.|TRBV5-3|.
TGTGCCAGAAGCTTGCGGGGCTTCCAGGGGTGGGGGCGGTGCAGGTCACCCCTCCACTTT
CARSLRGFQGWGRCRSPLHF
>TRBJ2-2|.|TRBV11-2|.
TGTGCCAGCAGCCCCCAAGGTGTGGGTGCCGGGGAGCTGTTTTTT
CASSPQGVGAGELFF
>TRBJ1-6|TRBD1|TRBV5-1|.
TGCGCCAGCAGCTGGGGTGACAGGGAGGTGTCACCCCTCCACTTT
CASSWGDREVSPLHF
>TRBJ1-5|.|TRBV6-5|once
TGTGCCAGCAGTTTCCAGGGGAATCAGCCCCAGCATTTT
CASSFQGNQPQHF
>TRBJ2-1|.|TRBV14|.
TGTGCCAGCAGTGAGACTCTCGAGCCCTACAATGAGCAGTTCTTC
CASSETLEPYNEQFF
>TRBJ1-6|TRBD1|TRBV2|.
TGTGCCAGCAGGCAGGGACAGCGGGATAATTCACCCCTCCACTTT
CASRQGQRDNSPLHF
>TRBJ2-4|.|TRBV2|.
TGTGCCAGCAGCCTCTCCTCGGCCAAAAACATTCAGTACTTC
CASSLSSAKNIQYF
>TRBJ2-5|.|TRBV3-1/TRBV3-2|.
TGTGCCAGCAGCCCCCTCCCACTAGACAAGACCCAGTACTTC
CASSPLPLDKTQYF
>TRBJ2-1|.|TRBV6-6|.
TGTGCCAGCAGGCGGGTAGGGGCCGGGAATGAGCAGTTCTTC
CASRRVGAGNEQFF
>TRBJ2-1|.|TRBV19|.
TGTGCCAGTAGTATAGAATCGACAGTGAGTGCGTTCTTC
CASSIESTVSAFF
>TRBJ2-6|TRBD1|TRBV6-5|.
TGTGCCAGCAGTAGAGACAGGGCCGTTAACGTCCTGACTTTC
CASSRDRAVNVLTF
>TRBJ1-2|TRBD1|TRBV7-2|.
TGTGCCAGCAGCTTTAATGGACAGGGGGGTGGCGGCTACACCTTC
CASSFNGQGGGGYTF
>TRBJ1-2|TRBD1|TRBV10-3|.
TGTGCCATCAGTGACCCAGGGGGCGGAGGGTCCTATGGCTACACCTTC
CAISDPGGGGSYGYTF
>TRBJ2-2|TRBD1|TRBV9|once
TGTGCCAGCAGCAAAGAGGGGGCTGGGACCGGGGAGCTGTTTTTT
CASSKEGAGTGELFF
>TRBJ1-5|.|TRBV6-5|few
TGTGCGTCCGTGAATAGCAATCAGCCCCAGCATTTT
CASVNSNQPQHF
>TRBJ1-2|.|TRBV30|.
TGTGCCTGGAGTGTAGTTAAAGACTATGGCTACACCTTC
CAWSVVKDYGYTF
>TRBJ2-2|.|TRBV9|.
TGTGCCAGCAGCGCCGTGGGACCACGAACCGGGGAGCTGTTTTTT
CASSAVGPRTGELFF
>TRBJ2-5|.|TRBV18|.
TGTGCCAGCTCAGCGATCGGGCCTCCCCGAGGAGAGACCCAGTACTTC
CASSAIGPPRGETQYF
>TRBJ1-2|.|TRBV3-1/TRBV3-2|.
TGTGCCAGCAGCCTCCACGTGGAACAGGGAGGAAGTGGCTACACCTTC
CASSLHVEQGGSGYTF
>TRBJ1-2|.|TRBV21-1|.
TGTGCCAGCAGGGCCGTAGAGGGGGCAAACTATGGCTACACCTTC
CASRAVEGANYGYTF
>TRBJ1-2|TRBD1|TRBV5-5|.
TGTGCCAGCAGCTTGTATCGACAGGGTCTCAGCTATGGCTACACCTTC
CASSLYRQGLSYGYTF
>TRBJ1-3|TRBD1|TRBV28|.
TGTGCCAGCGCCAAGATGACAGGGAGGGGAAACACCATATATTTT
CASAKMTGRGNTIYF
>TRBJ2-2|.|TRBV25-1|.
TGTGCCAGCAGTGAATATAGCACCGGGGAGCTGTTTTTT
CASSEYSTGELFF
>TRBJ1-5|.|TRBV5-8|.
TGTGCCAGCAGCTTGGAGCAGGGACGCAATCAGCCCCAGCATTTT
CASSLEQGRNQPQHF
>TRBJ2-5|TRBD2|TRBV24-1|.
TGTGCCACCAGTGATTTTACTAGCGGGTACCAAGAGACCCAGTACTTC
CATSDFTSGYQETQYF
>TRBJ1-3|.|TRBV6-5|.
TGTGCCAGCAGTTACTCGGTTAACTCTGGAAACACCATATATTTT
CASSYSVNSGNTIYF
>TRBJ1-2|.|TRBV20-1|.
TGCAGTGCTAGTGCCCAGGGCCAGGATGGCTACACCTTC
CSASAQGQDGYTF
>TRBJ2-3|TRBD2|TRBV5-1|.
TGCGCCAGCAGCTTGGCAAGGACTAGCGGGGGCACAGATACGCAGTATTTT
CASSLARTSGGTDTQYF